This entry concerns a single T cell receptor (beta chain). Its specificity is not known. This sample is drawn from a study of T cells in Graves' hyperthyroidism and ophthalmopathy. Study-wide results and limits: For ophthalmopathy, model prediction preceded onset by a median about 6.2 months.

Using RNA transcripts as the source, TCR beta CDR3 regions were amplified. First-round RT-PCR targeting the TCR CDR3 was performed with the HTBI primer set. TCRdb passed the multiplex PCR reads through MiXCR, listing each CDR3 protein once. This table has some 460,000 distinct CDR3 sequences, more than 15% appearing once. The definition of stable Graves' hyperthyroidism was no ophthalmopathy progression within 18 months. Trimming left V 8 bases short and J 3 bases short, with 14 bases between. This CDR3 comprises 14 residues. Germline values: CDR1 SGHDN, CDR2 FVKESK. Source material: blood. The sequence came from a woman aged 18-29 years with Graves' hyperthyroidism. The chain couples TRBV14 to TRBJ2-1; possibly TRBD1 or TRBD2 for D (6 bases each). The CDR3 nucleotides read TGTGCCAGCTGTCTGGGGGGCCACTACAATGAGCAGTTCTTC. Protein sequence: CASCLGGHYNEQFF. The full variable domain, completed using reference TRBV14 and TRBJ2-1, is EAGVTQFPSHSVIEKGQTVTLRCDPISGHDNLYWYRRVMGKEIKFLLHFVKESKQDESGMPNNRFLAERTGGTYSTLKVQPAELEDSGVYFCASCLGGHYNEQFFGPGTRLTVL.